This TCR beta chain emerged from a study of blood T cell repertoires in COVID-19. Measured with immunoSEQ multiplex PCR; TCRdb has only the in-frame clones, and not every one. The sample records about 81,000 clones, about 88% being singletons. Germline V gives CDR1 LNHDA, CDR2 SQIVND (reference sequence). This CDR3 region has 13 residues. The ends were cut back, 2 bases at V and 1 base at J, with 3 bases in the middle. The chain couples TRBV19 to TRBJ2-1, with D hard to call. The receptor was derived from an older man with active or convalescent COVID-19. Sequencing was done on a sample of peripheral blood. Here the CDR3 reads CASSISSYNEQFF. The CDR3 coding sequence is TGTGCCAGTAGTATATCTTCCTACAATGAGCAGTTCTTC.